These 17 T cell receptor beta chains originate from one sample sequenced in a study of T cells in Graves' hyperthyroidism and ophthalmopathy. What was amplified from RNA transcripts were TCR beta CDR3 regions. A first-round RT-PCR of the TCR CDR3 used the HTBI primer set. TCRdb passed the multiplex PCR reads through MiXCR, listing each CDR3 protein once. The data hold under 600,000 distinct CDR3 sequences, with about a sixth observed a single time. Sequencing was carried out using blood. These receptors were taken from a woman in her thirties or forties with Graves' ophthalmopathy.

This clonotype was recorded a few times. The chain joins TRBV20-1 to TRBJ1-5, with D possibly being TRBD1 (5 bases). V lost 7 bases and J lost 7, with 17 bases in between. CDR1 is DFQATT, CDR2 SNEGSKA, per germline (reference sequence). The CDR3 consists of 13 residues. For the CDR3, the DNA is TGCAGTGTTCAGAAGGCAGGGCTGCAGCCCCAGCATTTT. Amino acids: CSVQKAGLQPQHF.

This clonotype occurred many times. V is TRBV6-6 and J is TRBJ1-2; weak D call: TRBD1 (6 bases). From germline, CDR1 is MNHNY and CDR2 SVGAGI (reference sequence). V was shortened by 2 bases and J by 8 bases, with 27 bases between the two germline ends. The CDR3 consists of 18 residues. In DNA, the CDR3 is TGTGCCAGCAGTTACGCCCGTGCTGGGGGCGGTGACAGAGGGGGCTACACCTTC. Translation gives CASSYARAGGGDRGGYTF.

This clonotype occurred once. This chain joins TRBV2 and TRBJ2-3; D gene unclear. V lost 6 bases to trimming and J lost 4 bases, with 14 bases between them. The CDR3 runs to 14 residues. In germline, CDR1 is SNHLY, CDR2 FYNNEI. The CDR3 DNA reads TGTGCCAGCAGCGAACCGGGCAGCCCAGATACGCAGTATTTT. Translation gives CASSEPGSPDTQYF. Filled out from reference TRBV2 and TRBJ2-3, the complete variable domain reads EPEVTQTPSHQVTQMGQEVILRCVPISNHLYFYWYRQILGQKVEFLVSFYNNEISEKSEIFDDQFSVERPDGSNFTLKIRSTKLEDSAMYFCASSEPGSPDTQYFGPGTRLTVL.

Ten or more counts support this clonotype. This chain uses TRBV12-3 or TRBV12-4 with TRBJ1-1, with D possibly being TRBD1 (5 bases). This CDR3 comprises 14 residues. V lost 3 bases to trimming and J lost 2 bases, with 10 bases between them. CDR3 nucleotides: TGTGCCAGCAGTTTTTCAAGGGGCAACACTGAAGCTTTCTTT. Its protein product is CASSFSRGNTEAFF.

This clonotype was counted ten times or more. The rearrangement joins TRBV20-1 to TRBJ2-1; D uncertain. CDR3 length: 13 residues. Deletions cut 6 bases from V and 8 bases from J, with 17 bases between. Germline CDR1 is DFQATT and CDR2 is SNEGSKA (reference sequence). CDR3 in DNA: TGCAGTGCCTTACACTCGACACGTGATGAGCAGTTCTTC. The encoded protein is CSALHSTRDEQFF.

This clonotype appeared many times. The chain employs TRBV11-2 and TRBJ1-5; 7 bases are a match to TRBD1. V shed 5 bases, J shed 6 bases, and the junction held 10 bases outside the gene matches. The germline V gene encodes CDR1 SGHAT and CDR2 FQNNGV. CDR3 size: 15 residues. Here the CDR3 reads CASSPGQAGGQPQHF. The CDR3 DNA reads as TGTGCCAGCAGCCCCGGACAGGCAGGAGGTCAGCCCCAGCATTTT.

This clonotype was picked up many times. The genes are TRBV20-1 and TRBJ1-5, with D maybe TRBD1 (6 bases). There are 16 residues in the CDR3. V was shortened by 2 bases and J by 1 base, with 15 bases between the two germline ends. The germline V gene encodes CDR1 DFQATT and CDR2 SNEGSKA (reference sequence). The CDR3: CSARPITGLSNQPQHF. The CDR3 nucleotides are TGCAGTGCTAGACCTATTACAGGGCTCAGCAATCAGCCCCAGCATTTT.

DNA of the CDR3: TGTGCCAGTAGCCGGGCAGGGTCGGCGTCCTACGAGCAGTACTTC. This codes for CASSRAGSASYEQYF. V and J are TRBV19 and TRBJ2-7, with D maybe TRBD1 (5 bases). This CDR3 has 15 residues. V was shortened by 6 bases and J by 1 base, with 16 bases between the two germline ends. CDR1 is LNHDA, CDR2 SQIVND, per germline (reference sequence).

The gene calls are TRBV28 and TRBJ1-4, with D hard to call. This CDR3 is 16 amino acids long. V was clipped by 5 bases and J by 4 bases, with 17 bases between them. The V gene's germline CDR1 is MDHEN and CDR2 SYDVKM. CDR3 region: CASSPQSGGFNEKLFF. CDR3 in DNA: TGTGCCAGCAGTCCGCAATCTGGAGGCTTTAATGAAAAACTGTTTTTT.

The rearrangement joins TRBV20-1 to TRBJ1-6; no clear D. Trimming left V 7 bases short and J 6 bases short, with 16 bases between. The V gene's germline CDR1 is DFQATT and CDR2 SNEGSKA (reference sequence). The CDR3 extends over 14 amino acids. The CDR3 region is CSVRSPLGNSPLHF. The CDR3 nucleotides read TGCAGTGTCCGTTCGCCCCTCGGTAATTCACCCCTCCACTTT.

This clonotype showed up many times. The chain recombines TRBV2 with TRBJ2-3, with D perhaps given as TRBD1 or TRBD2 (6 bases each). Germline loops: CDR1 SNHLY, CDR2 FYNNEI. Trimming stripped 7 bases from V and 2 bases from J, with 16 bases between. There are 15 residues in the CDR3. The CDR3, as DNA: TGTGCCAGCACCAGGTGGGGGGCCCTCACAGATACGCAGTATTTT. It yields the protein CASTRWGALTDTQYF.

This clonotype was found many times. The CDR3 DNA follows: TGTGCCAGCAGTTTCTTTAGCGGATCCTACAATGAGCAGTTCTTC. Translating gives CASSFFSGSYNEQFF. J is TRBJ2-1 and V is TRBV12-3 or TRBV12-4; a possible D gene is TRBD2 (6 bases). Trimming stripped 3 bases from V and 1 base from J, with 10 bases between. The CDR3 spans 15 residues.

This clonotype was seen many times. The rearrangement joins TRBV6-1 to TRBJ1-2, with D unresolved. V was clipped by 1 base and J by 6 bases, with 6 bases between them. This CDR3 is 12 amino acids long. CDR1 and CDR2 (germline): MNHNS, SASEGT. The CDR3 coding sequence is TGTGCCAGCAGTGAAGGTAATCATGGCTACACCTTC. Translation gives CASSEGNHGYTF.

There are a few counts of this clonotype. The V call is TRBV4-2, the J call TRBJ2-1, with 11 bases matching TRBD2. Germline V lookup: CDR1 LGHNA, CDR2 YNFKEQ. The CDR3 sequence is 15 residues long. Unmatched junction bases numbered 3, after V lost 2 bases and J lost 6 bases. The DNA for the CDR3 is TGTGCCAGCAGCCAAACCGGACTAGCGGGCAATGAGCAGTTCTTC. Its protein is CASSQTGLAGNEQFF.

A few counts support this clonotype. The chain has TRBV15 and TRBJ2-2, with a weak D call TRBD2 (7 bases). The CDR3 is 17 amino acids. Germline values: CDR1 LNHNV, CDR2 YYDKDF (reference sequence). V shed 0 bases and J shed 4 bases, with 15 bases lying between them. Here the CDR3 DNA reads TGTGCCACCAGCAGAGATCTTACGGGGGGCGGCACCGGGGAGCTGTTTTTT. It encodes CATSRDLTGGGTGELFF.

The sample holds many counts of this clonotype. This chain joins TRBV11-2 and TRBJ2-3; 10 bases are shared with TRBD2. Germline CDR1 and CDR2: SGHAT and FQNNGV. The CDR3 extends over 16 amino acids. With 5 bases clipped from V and 3 bases from J, the junction kept 8 bases outside the gene matches. The CDR3 reads CASSQMSSGSTDTQYF. CDR3 bases: TGTGCCAGCAGCCAGATGTCTAGCGGGAGTACAGATACGCAGTATTTT.

With respect to this clonotype: A read error may be the cause here, since a much bigger clone is one base away. The chain employs TRBV20-1 and TRBJ2-1; 16 bases match TRBD2. Germline CDR1 and CDR2: DFQATT and SNEGSKA (reference sequence). J was trimmed by 3 bases and V by 6 bases; bases with no gene match: 8. The CDR3 spans 17 residues. CDR3 sequence reads: CSAPGLAGGSFYNEQFF. The CDR3 region has the DNA TGCAGTGCCCCGGGACTAGCGGGAGGGAGCTTCTACAATGAGCAGTTCTTC.